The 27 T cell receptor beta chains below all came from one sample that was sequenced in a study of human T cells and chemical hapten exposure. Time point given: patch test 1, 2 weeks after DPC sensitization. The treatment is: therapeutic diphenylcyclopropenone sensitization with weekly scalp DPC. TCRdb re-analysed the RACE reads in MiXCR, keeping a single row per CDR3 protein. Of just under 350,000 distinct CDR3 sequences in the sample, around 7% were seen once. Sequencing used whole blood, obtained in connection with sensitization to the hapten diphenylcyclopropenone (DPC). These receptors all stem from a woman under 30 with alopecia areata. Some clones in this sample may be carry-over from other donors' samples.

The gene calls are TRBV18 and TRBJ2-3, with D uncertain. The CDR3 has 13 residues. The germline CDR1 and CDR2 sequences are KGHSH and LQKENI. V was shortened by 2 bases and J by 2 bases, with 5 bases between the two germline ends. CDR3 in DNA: TGTGCCAGCTCACCATCCGACACAGATACGCAGTATTTT. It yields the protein CASSPSDTDTQYF. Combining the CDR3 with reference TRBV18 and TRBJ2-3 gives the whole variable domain NAGVMQNPRHLVRRRGQEARLRCSPMKGHSHVYWYRQLPEEGLKFMVYLQKENIIDESGMPKERFSAEFPKEGPSILRIQQVVRGDSAAYFCASSPSDTDTQYFGPGTRLTVL.

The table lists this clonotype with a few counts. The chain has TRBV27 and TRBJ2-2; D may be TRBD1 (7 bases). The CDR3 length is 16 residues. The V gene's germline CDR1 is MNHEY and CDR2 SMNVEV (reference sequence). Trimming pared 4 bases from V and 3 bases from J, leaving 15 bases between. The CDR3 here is CASSSLDREDTGELFF. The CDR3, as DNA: TGTGCCAGCAGTTCCCTCGACAGGGAGGACACCGGGGAGCTGTTTTTT.

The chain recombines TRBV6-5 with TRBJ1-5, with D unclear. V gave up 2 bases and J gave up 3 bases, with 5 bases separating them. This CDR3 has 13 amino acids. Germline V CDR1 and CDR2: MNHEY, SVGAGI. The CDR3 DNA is TGTGCCAGCAGTTACCGAGCCAATCAGCCCCAGCATTTT. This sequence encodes CASSYRANQPQHF.

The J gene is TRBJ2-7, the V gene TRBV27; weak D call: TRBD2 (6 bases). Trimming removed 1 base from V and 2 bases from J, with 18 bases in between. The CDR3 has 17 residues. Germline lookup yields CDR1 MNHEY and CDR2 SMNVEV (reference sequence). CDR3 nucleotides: TGTGCCAGCAGTTTATACGGGTCGGGGGTCGGCACCTACGAGCAGTACTTC. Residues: CASSLYGSGVGTYEQYF.

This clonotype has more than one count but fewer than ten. The CDR3 here is CASSQVRLGGISTDTQYF. CDR3 nucleotides: TGCGCCAGCAGCCAAGTTCGGTTGGGCGGGATAAGCACAGATACGCAGTATTTT. This rearrangement joins TRBV4-3 to TRBJ2-3; D perhaps matches TRBD2 (6 bases). V lost 1 base and J lost 0, with 17 bases in between. CDR1 and CDR2 (germline): LGHNA, YSLEER. CDR3 size: 18 residues.

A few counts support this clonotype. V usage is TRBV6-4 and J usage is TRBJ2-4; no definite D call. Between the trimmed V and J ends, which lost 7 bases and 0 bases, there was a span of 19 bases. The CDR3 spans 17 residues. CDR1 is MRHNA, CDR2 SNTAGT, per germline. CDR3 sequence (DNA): TGTGCCAGCAAAGGAAGGGTACCACTACTAGCCAAAAACATTCAGTACTTC. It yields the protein CASKGRVPLLAKNIQYF.

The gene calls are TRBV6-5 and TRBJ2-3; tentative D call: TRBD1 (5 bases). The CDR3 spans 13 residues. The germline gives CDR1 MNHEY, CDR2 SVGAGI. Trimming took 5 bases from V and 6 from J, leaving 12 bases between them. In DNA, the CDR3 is TGTGCCAGCAGTAGGGGTTCTCAGGATACGCAGTATTTT. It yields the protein CASSRGSQDTQYF.

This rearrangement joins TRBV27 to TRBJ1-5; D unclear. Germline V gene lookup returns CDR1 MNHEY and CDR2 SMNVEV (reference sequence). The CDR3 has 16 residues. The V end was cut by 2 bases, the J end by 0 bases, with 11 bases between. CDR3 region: CASSLNYGYSNQPQHF. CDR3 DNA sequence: TGTGCCAGCAGTTTAAACTACGGCTATAGCAATCAGCCCCAGCATTTT.

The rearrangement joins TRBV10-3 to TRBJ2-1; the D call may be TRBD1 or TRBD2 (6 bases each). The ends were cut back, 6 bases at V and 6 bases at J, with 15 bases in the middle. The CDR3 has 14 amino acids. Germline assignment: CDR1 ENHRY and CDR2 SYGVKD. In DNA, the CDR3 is TGTGCCATCAGCCTAGGAGGGGGTGCCAATGAGCAGTTCTTC. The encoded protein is CAISLGGGANEQFF.

The CDR3 loop reads CASSGKKGLDTEAFF. The CDR3 region has the DNA TGTGCCAGCAGCGGGAAAAAAGGGCTGGACACTGAAGCTTTCTTT. The chain employs TRBV7-8 and TRBJ1-1, with D hard to call. This CDR3 is built from 15 residues. Germline V gene lookup returns CDR1 SGHVS and CDR2 FQNEAQ. Trimming removed 5 bases from V and 3 bases from J, with 16 bases in between.

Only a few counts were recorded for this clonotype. CDR3 in DNA: TGCGCCAGCAGCCGCGGGGGGACCACCTACAATGAGCAGTTCTTC. Protein product: CASSRGGTTYNEQFF. The genes are TRBV5-1 and TRBJ2-1, with 8 bases aligning to TRBD2. The V gene's germline CDR1 is SGHRS and CDR2 YFSETQ. Trimming cost V 4 bases and J 2 bases; bases outside gene matches: 5. This CDR3 is built from 15 residues.

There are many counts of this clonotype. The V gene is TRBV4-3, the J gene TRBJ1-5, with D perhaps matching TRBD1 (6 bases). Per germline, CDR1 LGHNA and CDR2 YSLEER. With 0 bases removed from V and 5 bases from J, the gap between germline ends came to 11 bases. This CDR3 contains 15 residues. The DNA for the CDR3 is TGCGCCAGCAGCCAAGAATTGGGGGGGCATCAGCCCCAGCATTTT. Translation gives CASSQELGGHQPQHF.

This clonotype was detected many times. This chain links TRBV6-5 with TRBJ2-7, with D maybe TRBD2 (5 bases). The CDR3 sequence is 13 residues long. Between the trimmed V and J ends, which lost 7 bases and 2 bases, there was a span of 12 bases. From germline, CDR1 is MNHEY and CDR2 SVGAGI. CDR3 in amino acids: CASTPGEAYEQYF. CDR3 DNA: TGTGCCAGCACCCCCGGGGAAGCCTACGAGCAGTACTTC.

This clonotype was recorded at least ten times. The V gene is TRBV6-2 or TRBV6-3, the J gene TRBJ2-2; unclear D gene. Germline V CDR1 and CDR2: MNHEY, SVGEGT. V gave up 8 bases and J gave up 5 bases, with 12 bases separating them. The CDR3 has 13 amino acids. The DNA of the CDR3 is TGTGCCAGCCGCAGGAGCGAAACCGGGGAGCTGTTTTTT. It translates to CASRRSETGELFF.

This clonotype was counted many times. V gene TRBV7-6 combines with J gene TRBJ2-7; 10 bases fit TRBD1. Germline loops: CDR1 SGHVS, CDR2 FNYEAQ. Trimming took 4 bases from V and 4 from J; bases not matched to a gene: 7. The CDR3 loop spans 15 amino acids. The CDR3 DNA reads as TGTGCCAGCAGCTCCTCGACAGGGGGCGGGTACGAGCAGTACTTC. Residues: CASSSSTGGGYEQYF.

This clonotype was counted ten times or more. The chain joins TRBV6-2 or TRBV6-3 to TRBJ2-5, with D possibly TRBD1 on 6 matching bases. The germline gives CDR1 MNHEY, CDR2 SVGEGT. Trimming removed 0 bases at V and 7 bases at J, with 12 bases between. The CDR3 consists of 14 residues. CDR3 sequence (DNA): TGTGCCAGCAGTTACTCGTATCAGGGGAGGACCCAGTACTTC. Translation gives CASSYSYQGRTQYF.

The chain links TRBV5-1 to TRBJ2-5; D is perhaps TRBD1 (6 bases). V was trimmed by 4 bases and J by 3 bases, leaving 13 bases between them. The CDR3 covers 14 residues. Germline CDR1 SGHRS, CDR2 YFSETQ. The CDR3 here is CASSGSDRKETQYF. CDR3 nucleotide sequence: TGCGCCAGCAGCGGGTCGGACAGAAAAGAGACCCAGTACTTC.

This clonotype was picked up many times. This chain's CDR3 is CAISESLAIEQFF. In DNA form, the CDR3 reads TGTGCCATCAGTGAGTCACTAGCGATAGAGCAGTTCTTC. The rearrangement uses TRBV10-3 and TRBJ2-1; 7 positions agree with TRBD2. This CDR3 comprises 13 residues. J gave up 10 bases and V 0 bases, and 3 bases lay outside the gene matches. Germline V lookup: CDR1 ENHRY, CDR2 SYGVKD.

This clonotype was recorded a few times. The CDR3 DNA follows: TGCAGTGCTAGTCCCCGGGGGGCCACCGTAGTGTCGACGGCACCATACGAGCAGTACTTC. Its translation is CSASPRGATVVSTAPYEQYF. J is TRBJ2-7 and V is TRBV20-1; D perhaps matches TRBD2 (7 bases). Trimming stripped 3 bases from V and 4 bases from J, with 34 bases between. The germline gives CDR1 DFQATT, CDR2 SNEGSKA (reference sequence). CDR3 length equals 20 residues.

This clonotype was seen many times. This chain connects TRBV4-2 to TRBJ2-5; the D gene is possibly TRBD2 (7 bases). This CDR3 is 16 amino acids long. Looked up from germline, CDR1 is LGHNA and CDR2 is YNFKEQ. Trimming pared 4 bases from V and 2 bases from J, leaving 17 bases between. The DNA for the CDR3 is TGTGCCAGCAGCCTAGGCCGGGGGGCTCGGCAAGAGACCCAGTACTTC. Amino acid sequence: CASSLGRGARQETQYF.

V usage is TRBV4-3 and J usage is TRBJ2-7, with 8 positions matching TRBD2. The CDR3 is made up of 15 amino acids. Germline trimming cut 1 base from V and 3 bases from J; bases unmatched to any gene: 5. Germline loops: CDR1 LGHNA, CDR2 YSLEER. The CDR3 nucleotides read TGCGCCAGCAGCCAAGGTGTGAGCGGGGGCTACGAGCAGTACTTC. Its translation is CASSQGVSGGYEQYF.

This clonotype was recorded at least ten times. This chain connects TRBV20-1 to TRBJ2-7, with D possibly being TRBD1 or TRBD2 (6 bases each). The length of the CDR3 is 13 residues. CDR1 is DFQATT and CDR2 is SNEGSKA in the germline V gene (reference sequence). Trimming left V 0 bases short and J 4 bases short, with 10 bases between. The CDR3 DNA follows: TGCAGTGCTAGAGAGGGGGGCAAGTACGAGCAGTACTTC. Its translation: CSAREGGKYEQYF.

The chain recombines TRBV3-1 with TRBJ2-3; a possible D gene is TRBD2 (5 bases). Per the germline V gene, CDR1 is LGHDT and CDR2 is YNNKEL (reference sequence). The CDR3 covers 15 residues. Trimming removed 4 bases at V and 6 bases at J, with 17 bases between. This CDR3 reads CASSPQALRADTQYF. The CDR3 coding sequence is TGTGCCAGCAGCCCGCAGGCTCTGAGGGCGGATACGCAGTATTTT.

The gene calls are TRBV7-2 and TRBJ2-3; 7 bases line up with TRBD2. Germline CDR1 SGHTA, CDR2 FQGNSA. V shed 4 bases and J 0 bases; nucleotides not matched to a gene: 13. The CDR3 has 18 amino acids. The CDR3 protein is CASSSERPAGPSTDTQYF. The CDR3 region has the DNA TGTGCCAGCAGCTCCGAACGCCCAGCGGGGCCTAGCACAGATACGCAGTATTTT. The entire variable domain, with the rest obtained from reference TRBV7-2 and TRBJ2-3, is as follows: GAGVSQSPSNKVTEKGKDVELRCDPISGHTALYWYRQSLGQGLEFLIYFQGNSAPDKSGLPSDRFSAERTGGSVSTLTIQRTQQEDSAVYLCASSSERPAGPSTDTQYFGPGTRLTVL.

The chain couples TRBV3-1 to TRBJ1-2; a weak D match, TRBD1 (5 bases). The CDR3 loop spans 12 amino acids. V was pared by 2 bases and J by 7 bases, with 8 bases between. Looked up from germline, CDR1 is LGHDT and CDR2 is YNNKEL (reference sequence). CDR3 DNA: TGTGCCAGCAGCCAACAGGGCCCTGGCTACACCTTC. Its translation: CASSQQGPGYTF.

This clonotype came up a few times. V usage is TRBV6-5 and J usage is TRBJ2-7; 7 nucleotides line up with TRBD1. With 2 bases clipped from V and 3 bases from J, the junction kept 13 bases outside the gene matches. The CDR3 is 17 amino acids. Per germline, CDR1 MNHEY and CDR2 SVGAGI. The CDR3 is CASSYRIDRDAYYEQYF. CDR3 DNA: TGTGCCAGCAGTTACCGAATTGACAGGGACGCCTACTACGAGCAGTACTTC.

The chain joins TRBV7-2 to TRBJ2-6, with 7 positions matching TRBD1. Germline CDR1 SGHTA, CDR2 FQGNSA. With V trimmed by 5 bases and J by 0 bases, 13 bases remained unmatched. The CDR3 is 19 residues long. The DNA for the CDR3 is TGTGCCAGCAGCCGCAAAAGGGGGCGATCTGACTCTGGGGCCAACGTCCTGACTTTC. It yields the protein CASSRKRGRSDSGANVLTF.